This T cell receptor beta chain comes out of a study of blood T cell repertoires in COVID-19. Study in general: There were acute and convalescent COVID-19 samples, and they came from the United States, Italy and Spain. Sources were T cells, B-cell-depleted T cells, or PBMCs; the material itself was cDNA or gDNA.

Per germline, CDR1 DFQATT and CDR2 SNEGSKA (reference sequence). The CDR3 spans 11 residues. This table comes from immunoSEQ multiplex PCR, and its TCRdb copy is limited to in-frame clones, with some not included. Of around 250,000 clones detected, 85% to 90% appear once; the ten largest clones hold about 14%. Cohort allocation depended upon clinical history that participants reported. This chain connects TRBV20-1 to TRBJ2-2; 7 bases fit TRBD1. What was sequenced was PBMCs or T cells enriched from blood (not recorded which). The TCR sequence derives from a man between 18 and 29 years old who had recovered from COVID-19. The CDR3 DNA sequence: TGCAGCCGGGACAGAACCGGGGAGCTGTTTTTT. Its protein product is CSRDRTGELFF.